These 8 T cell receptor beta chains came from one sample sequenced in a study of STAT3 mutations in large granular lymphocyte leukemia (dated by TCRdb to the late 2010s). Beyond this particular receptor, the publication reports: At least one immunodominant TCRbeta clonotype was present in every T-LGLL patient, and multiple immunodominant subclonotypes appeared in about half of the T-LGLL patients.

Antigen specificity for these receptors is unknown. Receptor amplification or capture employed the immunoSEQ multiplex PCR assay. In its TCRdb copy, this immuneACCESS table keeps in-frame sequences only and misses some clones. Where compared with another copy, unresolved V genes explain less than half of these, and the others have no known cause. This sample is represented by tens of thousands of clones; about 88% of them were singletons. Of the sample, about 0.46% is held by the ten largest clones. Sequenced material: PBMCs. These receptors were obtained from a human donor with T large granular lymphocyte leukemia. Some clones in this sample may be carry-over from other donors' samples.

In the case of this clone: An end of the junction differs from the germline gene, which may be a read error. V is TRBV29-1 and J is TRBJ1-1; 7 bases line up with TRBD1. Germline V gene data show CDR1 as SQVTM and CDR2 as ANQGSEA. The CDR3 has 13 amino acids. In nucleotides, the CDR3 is TGTAGCGTTAAGGGAGGGGGCAACGCTGAAGCTTTCTTT. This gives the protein CSVKGGGNAEAFF.

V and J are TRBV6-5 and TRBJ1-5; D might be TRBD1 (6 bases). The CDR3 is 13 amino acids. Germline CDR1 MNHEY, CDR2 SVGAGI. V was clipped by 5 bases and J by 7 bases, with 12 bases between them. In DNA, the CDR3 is TGTGCCAGCAGTACAGGGTACAACCAGCCCCAGCATTTT. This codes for CASSTGYNQPQHF.

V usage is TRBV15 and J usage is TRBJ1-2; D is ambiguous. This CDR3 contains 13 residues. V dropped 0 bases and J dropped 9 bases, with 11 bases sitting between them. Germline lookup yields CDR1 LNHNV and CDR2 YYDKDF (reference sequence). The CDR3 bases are TGTGCCACCAGCAGAGATTCCAGTTCCAGCTACACCTTC. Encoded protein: CATSRDSSSSYTF.

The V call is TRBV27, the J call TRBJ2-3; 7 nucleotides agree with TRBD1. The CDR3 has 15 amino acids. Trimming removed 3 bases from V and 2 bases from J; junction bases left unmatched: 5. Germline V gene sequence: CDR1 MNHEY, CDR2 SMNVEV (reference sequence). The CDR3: CASSFRQGVTDTQYF. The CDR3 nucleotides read TGTGCCAGCAGTTTTCGGCAGGGGGTCACAGATACGCAGTATTTT.

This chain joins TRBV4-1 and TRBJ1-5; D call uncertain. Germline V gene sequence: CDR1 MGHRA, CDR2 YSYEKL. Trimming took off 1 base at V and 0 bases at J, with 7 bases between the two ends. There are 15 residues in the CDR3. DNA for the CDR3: TGCGCCAGCAGCCAAGCCCAGGATAGCAATCAGCCCCAGCATTTT. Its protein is CASSQAQDSNQPQHF.

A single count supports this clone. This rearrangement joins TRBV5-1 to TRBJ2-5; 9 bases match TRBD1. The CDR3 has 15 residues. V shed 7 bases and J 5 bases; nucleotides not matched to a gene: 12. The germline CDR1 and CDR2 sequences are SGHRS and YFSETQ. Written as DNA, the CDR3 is TGCGCCAGCGCCCGGACAGGGGTCTTCGGGGAGACCCAGTACTTC. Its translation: CASARTGVFGETQYF.

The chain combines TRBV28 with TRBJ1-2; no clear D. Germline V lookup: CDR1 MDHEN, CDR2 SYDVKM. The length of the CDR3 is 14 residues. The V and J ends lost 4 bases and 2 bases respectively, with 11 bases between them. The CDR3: CASSSTTENYGYTF. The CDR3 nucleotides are TGTGCCAGCAGTTCTACTACAGAGAACTATGGCTACACCTTC.

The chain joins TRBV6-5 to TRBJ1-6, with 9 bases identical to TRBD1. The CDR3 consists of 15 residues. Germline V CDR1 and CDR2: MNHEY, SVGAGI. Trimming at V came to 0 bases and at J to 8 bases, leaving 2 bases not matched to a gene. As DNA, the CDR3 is TGTGCCAGCAGTTACTCGAGGACAGGGGATTCACCCCTCCACTTT. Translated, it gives CASSYSRTGDSPLHF.